This entry lists 8 T cell receptor beta chains sequenced from one sample in a study of T cell repertoires in cytomegalovirus infection. TCRdb used MiXCR to reprocess the reads, holding one entry per CDR3 protein. The sample lists about 110,000 distinct CDR3 sequences; approximately 28% were seen once. Their target antigens are unknown. The source material was CD8+ T cells from cultured PBMCs, sampled from culture after CMV antigen stimulation. The receptors shown here come from a human donor in good health (CMV status not recorded). Some clones in this sample may be carry-over from other donors' samples.

The rearrangement joins TRBV19 to TRBJ2-1, with D possibly being TRBD1 (6 bases). This CDR3 has 16 residues. Germline V lookup: CDR1 LNHDA, CDR2 SQIVND (reference sequence). Between the trimmed V and J ends, which lost 0 bases and 4 bases, there was a span of 13 bases. This chain's CDR3 is CASSIDLRDIYNEQFF. The CDR3 DNA reads TGTGCCAGTAGTATAGATCTCCGGGACATTTACAATGAGCAGTTCTTC.

In its sample, this clonotype was seen a few times. This chain links TRBV3-1 with TRBJ2-7; the D gene is possibly TRBD1 (5 bases). Germline V gene lookup returns CDR1 LGHDT and CDR2 YNNKEL (reference sequence). This CDR3 has 14 amino acids. V gave up 0 bases and J gave up 2 bases, with 8 bases separating them. CDR3 in DNA: TGTGCCAGCAGCCAAGAGCCCAGGGCCTACGAGCAGTACTTC. It is translated as CASSQEPRAYEQYF.

This clonotype showed up just a few times. The chain is built from TRBV9 and TRBJ1-3; maybe TRBD1 (5 bases). The CDR3 spans 16 residues. Trimming pared 3 bases from V and 5 bases from J, leaving 18 bases between. Germline V gene lookup returns CDR1 SGDLS and CDR2 YYNGEE. Here the CDR3 reads CASSGLYRDGRNTIYF. The CDR3 nucleotides read TGTGCCAGCAGCGGCCTATACCGGGACGGACGAAACACCATATATTTT.

This clonotype was counted a few times. The CDR3 bases are TGTGCCAGCAGTCCCCAGACAGGCTATGGCTACACCTTC. This sequence encodes CASSPQTGYGYTF. This chain uses TRBV27 with TRBJ1-2; possibly TRBD1 for D (6 bases). Trimming left V 5 bases short and J 4 bases short, with 11 bases between. Per the germline V gene, CDR1 is MNHEY and CDR2 is SMNVEV (reference sequence). This CDR3 spans 13 amino acids.

This clonotype was recorded at least ten times. CDR3 residues: CASSSTSNNEQFF. In DNA, the CDR3 is TGTGCCAGCAGCTCCACTAGTAACAATGAGCAGTTCTTC. The rearrangement uses TRBV7-6 and TRBJ2-1, with D tentatively TRBD2 (5 bases). Germline V gives CDR1 SGHVS, CDR2 FNYEAQ. Trimming took off 4 bases at V and 5 bases at J, with 9 bases between the two ends. This CDR3 region has 13 residues.

The chain couples TRBV15 to TRBJ2-6, with D possibly matching TRBD1 (6 bases). Trimming cost V 9 bases and J 1 base, with 10 bases left between them. In germline, CDR1 is LNHNV, CDR2 YYDKDF (reference sequence). The CDR3 totals 14 residues. CDR3 nucleotide sequence: TGTGCCACAAACAGGGCGTCTGGGGCCAACGTCCTGACTTTC. It translates to CATNRASGANVLTF. Looking up the rest from reference TRBV15 and TRBJ2-6 gives the full variable domain: DAMVIQNPRYQVTQFGKPVTLSCSQTLNHNVMYWYQQKSSQAPKLLFHYYDKDFNNEADTPDNFQSRRPNTSFCFLDIRSPGLGDTAMYLCATNRASGANVLTFGAGSRLTVL.

By sample share, this clonotype is medium-sized. The chain links TRBV7-2 to TRBJ1-1; tentative D call: TRBD1 (6 bases). In germline, CDR1 is SGHTA, CDR2 FQGNSA. V lost 6 bases to trimming and J lost 4 bases, with 18 bases between them. The CDR3 spans 15 residues. The CDR3 sequence: CASREQGRDFTEAFF. The CDR3 region has the DNA TGTGCCAGCAGGGAACAGGGTAGGGACTTCACTGAAGCTTTCTTT. Full variable domain (rest looked up from reference TRBV7-2 and TRBJ1-1): GAGVSQSPSNKVTEKGKDVELRCDPISGHTALYWYRQSLGQGLEFLIYFQGNSAPDKSGLPSDRFSAERTGGSVSTLTIQRTQQEDSAVYLCASREQGRDFTEAFFGQGTRLTVV.

The sample holds a few counts of this clonotype. The V gene is TRBV7-9, the J gene TRBJ2-1; TRBD2 aligns across 10 bases. Trimming removed 5 bases from V and 3 bases from J; junction bases left unmatched: 4. Germline V CDR1 and CDR2: SEHNR, FQNEAQ (reference sequence). The CDR3 sequence is 15 residues long. CDR3 nucleotides: TGTGCCAGCAGCCGTACTAGCGGGGACTACAATGAGCAGTTCTTC. It specifies CASSRTSGDYNEQFF.